The clone carrying this T cell receptor (beta chain) was seen many times. The germline V gene has CDR1 SGHTA and CDR2 FQGTGA. V shed 0 bases and J 2 bases; nucleotides not matched to a gene: 8. CDR3 length: 19 residues. The use of genomic DNA as template underpinned the TCR beta VDJ and CDR3 profiling. TCRdb called the reads again in MiXCR, with one record for every CDR3 protein. The sample consists of some 190,000 distinct CDR3 sequences, roughly half of them appearing once. This sample stems from a study of CD8+CD57+ T cells in acquired aplastic anemia. This clonotype was sampled from a human donor in good health, serving as a control. The chain recombines TRBV7-3 with TRBJ2-2, with TRBD2 matching over 11 bases. Specimen: sorted CD4+, CD8+, or CD8+CD57+ T cells (not recorded which) from PBMCs. The CDR3 coding sequence is TGTGCCAGCAGCTTAACGCACCCCCTAGCGGGGGGTAACACCGGGGAGCTGTTTTTT. It specifies CASSLTHPLAGGNTGELFF.